This entry lists 9 T cell receptor beta chains sequenced from one sample in a study of cytomegalovirus exposure and HLA in healthy donors. Researchers ran the PCR with 60 Vbeta and 13 Jbeta primers. Method: immunoSEQ multiplex PCR; TCRdb's copy keeps in-frame clones and lacks some. The top ten clones hold around 2.3% of a sample with some 150,000 clones, more than 60% of them seen once. Sequencing input: PBMCs. Receptors were obtained from a human donor in good health.

The DNA of the CDR3 is TGTGCCAGCAGCGGACTAGCGGGTGGTTCTAGCACAGATACGCAGTATTTT. Amino acid sequence: CASSGLAGGSSTDTQYF. The chain is built from TRBV2 and TRBJ2-3; TRBD2 aligns across 11 bases. Germline assignment: CDR1 SNHLY and CDR2 FYNNEI. V lost 6 bases and J lost 0; bases outside the gene matches: 8. The CDR3 has 17 amino acids.

This chain links TRBV4-3 with TRBJ2-2; the D gene is possibly TRBD1 (6 bases). Germline values: CDR1 LGHNA, CDR2 YSLEER. This CDR3 region has 16 residues. Deletions cut 1 base from V and 3 bases from J, with 12 bases between. The CDR3 reads CASSQVQGWDTGELFF. CDR3 nucleotide sequence: TGCGCCAGCAGCCAAGTTCAGGGGTGGGACACCGGGGAGCTGTTTTTT.

The chain carries TRBV4-1 and TRBJ2-1; 15 nucleotides line up with TRBD2. The trim removed 4 bases at V and 7 bases at J, leaving 8 bases unmatched. This CDR3 region has 17 residues. Per germline, CDR1 MGHRA and CDR2 YSYEKL. CDR3 bases: TGCGCCAGCAGCCCGCGGACTAGCGGGGGGGCTAGGAATGAGCAGTTCTTC. Its protein is CASSPRTSGGARNEQFF.

J is TRBJ2-7 and V is TRBV5-5; perhaps TRBD1 as D (5 bases). The CDR3 has 15 amino acids. Germline V lookup: CDR1 SGHKS, CDR2 YYEKEE (reference sequence). V was pared by 0 bases and J by 1 base, with 11 bases between. CDR3 in DNA: TGTGCCAGCAGCTTGGACAGGACCGGGTCCTACGAGCAGTACTTC. Its protein product is CASSLDRTGSYEQYF.

V gene TRBV6-1 combines with J gene TRBJ1-6, with 7 bases matching TRBD1. Germline V gene lookup returns CDR1 MNHNS and CDR2 SASEGT. V was pared by 1 base and J by 7 bases, with 7 bases of the junction left unmatched. The length of the CDR3 is 16 residues. The CDR3 coding sequence is TGTGCCAGCAGTGAAGTAATTGGGACAGCAAATTCACCCCTCCACTTT. As protein: CASSEVIGTANSPLHF.

The chain recombines TRBV4-3 with TRBJ1-1, with no clear D. Trimming cost V 0 bases and J 7 bases, with 6 bases left between them. Germline V gene data show CDR1 as LGHNA and CDR2 as YSLEER. CDR3 length equals 12 residues. The DNA for the CDR3 is TGCGCCAGCAGCCAAGATCGGGTTGAAGCTTTCTTT. Residues: CASSQDRVEAFF.

V is TRBV11-1 and J is TRBJ1-1; D unclear. The CDR3 is 13 amino acids. Germline assignment: CDR1 SGHAT and CDR2 FQDESV (reference sequence). Trimming pared 1 base from V and 4 bases from J, leaving 7 bases between. The CDR3: CASSLDVGTEAFF. CDR3 coding DNA: TGTGCCAGCAGCTTAGACGTCGGCACTGAAGCTTTCTTT.

The V and J genes are TRBV9 and TRBJ2-3; 8 bases map to TRBD1. The germline gives CDR1 SGDLS, CDR2 YYNGEE. This CDR3 has 14 residues. Trimming removed 1 base from V and 4 bases from J; junction bases left unmatched: 2. The CDR3 protein is CASSVLQGADTQYF. For the CDR3, the DNA is TGTGCCAGCAGCGTACTACAGGGGGCAGATACGCAGTATTTT.

The chain carries TRBV5-4 and TRBJ2-2; 7 nucleotides agree with TRBD1. The CDR3 sequence is 15 residues long. Trimming cost V 1 base and J 4 bases; bases outside gene matches: 4. Germline V gene lookup returns CDR1 SGHNT and CDR2 YYREEE (reference sequence). Here the CDR3 reads CASSLTGVVTGELFF. For the CDR3, the DNA is TGTGCCAGCAGCTTGACAGGGGTAGTCACCGGGGAGCTGTTTTTT. The full variable domain, completed using reference TRBV5-4 and TRBJ2-2, is ETGVTQSPTHLIKTRGQQVTLRCSSQSGHNTVSWYQQALGQGPQFIFQYYREEENGRGNFPPRFSGLQFPNYSSELNVNALELDDSALYLCASSLTGVVTGELFFGEGSRLTVL.